This T cell receptor beta chain was recorded in a study of cytomegalovirus exposure and HLA in healthy donors. In the study overall: The 120 validation repertoires used the same platform as the 600 to 750 first-cohort repertoires (as reported by a later analysis). General study findings and limits: Some public TCRs appeared in many individuals, while most sequences were rare. The study listed about 150 cytomegalovirus-associated TCR beta chains. In vitro confirmation showed three CMV-associated chains to be CMV antigen specific.

This clone showed up just once. The antigen is not known. Repertoires were generated with immunoSEQ multiplex PCR, while TCRdb's copy carries only in-frame clones and drops some. The top ten clones hold 2.5% to 3.5% of a sample with almost 75,000 clones, just under 85% of them seen once. This clonotype was sampled from a man aged 30-40 years in good health and CMV-seronegative. Sequencing was done on a sample of PBMCs.

The CDR3 coding sequence is TGTGCCAGCAGCCAAGATCCCAGCGGGAGGAGAGGAGATACGCAGTATTTT. Its translation: CASSQDPSGRRGDTQYF. This rearrangement joins TRBV4-2 to TRBJ2-3; TRBD2 matches at 9 bases. The V and J ends lost 0 bases and 5 bases, in that order; junction bases with no gene match: 9. This CDR3 is 17 amino acids long. The V gene's germline CDR1 is LGHNA and CDR2 YNFKEQ.